This TCR beta chain originates from a study of molecular identifiers for immune sequencing clone quantification. Preparation of the bulk TCR libraries relied on previously described methods and listed TCR primers. In TCRdb, the PCR reads were re-called with MiXCR into one record per CDR3 protein. The table lists over 600,000 distinct CDR3 sequences, just under 20% of them singletons. Germline V lookup: CDR1 SGDLS, CDR2 YYNGEE. The CDR3 covers 16 residues. Trimming at V came to 3 bases and at J to 8 bases, leaving 11 bases not matched to a gene. There are a few counts of this clonotype. Its antigen is unidentified. Naive CD8 T cells were picked out by sorting for CD8+CD4-CCR7+CD45RA+. Whole-study results and caveats: Barcodes shared by identical TCR molecules could lead to underestimated sizes of highly expanded clones. Clones that exceeded 20 RNA copies held over 99% of effector molecules, yet under 1% in naive cells.

J is TRBJ1-4 and V is TRBV9; 9 bases fit TRBD1. This sequence originates from a human donor in good health. Some libraries in this study had Jurkat cell RNA spiked in. Sequences were obtained from naive CD8+ T cells from blood, with Jurkat cell RNA spiked in. The subset is: FACS-sorted CD8+CD4-CCR7+CD45RA+ naive T cells. The CDR3 DNA reads TGTGCCAGCAGCGCAGGACAGGGGCCCCTCCGGGAAAAACTGTTTTTT. The encoded protein is CASSAGQGPLREKLFF.